These 24 T cell receptor beta chains came from one sample sequenced in a study of beta chain features in type 1 diabetes. The authors reverse transcribed all of the isolated RNA, so sequencing captured expressed TCRB transcripts. TCRdb's table, derived via immunoSEQ multiplex PCR, lists solely in-frame clones and lacks some. The sample comprises 400,000 to 600,000 clones, 30% of which are singletons, and about 0.065% rests with the top ten. Material: naive CD4+ T cells from blood. The receptors were sampled from a man between 18 and 35 years old in good health.

The V gene is TRBV9, the J gene TRBJ2-1, with D perhaps matching TRBD2 (6 bases). Germline V gene data show CDR1 as SGDLS and CDR2 as YYNGEE. This CDR3 has 15 residues. V gave up 3 bases and J gave up 0 bases, with 10 bases separating them. The CDR3 DNA follows: TGTGCCAGCAGCGGGGGACTGAGCTCCTACAATGAGCAGTTCTTC. Protein product: CASSGGLSSYNEQFF.

The CDR3 is CASSPPGQWTEAFF. Written as DNA, the CDR3 is TGTGCCAGCAGTCCTCCGGGGCAGTGGACTGAAGCTTTCTTT. J is TRBJ1-1 and V is TRBV28; D is possibly TRBD1 (5 bases). Germline values: CDR1 MDHEN, CDR2 SYDVKM. Trimming cost V 5 bases and J 5 bases, with 15 bases left between them. This CDR3 is 14 amino acids long.

This clone was recorded a few times. This chain joins TRBV7-9 and TRBJ1-4; 10 bases agree with TRBD1. V shed 5 bases and J 8 bases; nucleotides not matched to a gene: 5. Per germline, CDR1 SEHNR and CDR2 FQNEAQ (reference sequence). The CDR3 has 14 amino acids. The CDR3 spells CASSRQGAWEKLFF. The CDR3 DNA reads TGTGCCAGCAGCCGACAGGGGGCTTGGGAAAAACTGTTTTTT.

This chain connects TRBV23-1 to TRBJ2-5; 7 positions match TRBD2. TRBV23-1 is placed among ORFs of uncertain function. Unmatched junction bases numbered 13, after V lost 0 bases and J lost 3 bases. This CDR3 has 18 residues. CDR3 coding DNA: TGCGCCAGCAGTCAATCAGTTTGGAGCGGGATGAGGAAAGAGACCCAGTACTTC. It specifies CASSQSVWSGMRKETQYF.

This clone was seen more than once but under ten times. The identical CDR3 is also encoded by other nucleotide sequences in the sample. The chain uses TRBV7-2 and TRBJ2-3; 15 nucleotides align to TRBD2. Germline-derived CDR1 and CDR2 are SGHTA and FQGNSA. Germline trimming cut 3 bases from V and 3 bases from J; bases unmatched to any gene: 1. This CDR3 is built from 16 residues. The DNA for the CDR3 is TGTGCCAGCAGCTTGGGACTAGCGGGAGGTACAGATACGCAGTATTTT. It translates to CASSLGLAGGTDTQYF.

This clone was counted only a few times. The rearrangement joins TRBV28 to TRBJ2-2; 8 nucleotides match TRBD2. The CDR3 is 16 residues long. The V segment lost 7 bases and the J segment 0 bases; nucleotides outside the gene matches: 7. Germline V lookup: CDR1 MDHEN, CDR2 SYDVKM. DNA of the CDR3: TGTGCCAGCACCCCGCCGGGACTAGCGAACACCGGGGAGCTGTTTTTT. It encodes CASTPPGLANTGELFF.

CDR3 nucleotides: TGTGCCACCAGCAGAGTGATTTTGGCTAGCGAACACAATGAGCAGTTCTTC. Residues: CATSRVILASEHNEQFF. The V call is TRBV15, the J call TRBJ2-1; D perhaps matches TRBD2 (6 bases). Trimming stripped 1 base from V and 5 bases from J, with 18 bases between. Per the germline V gene, CDR1 is LNHNV and CDR2 is YYDKDF (reference sequence). The CDR3 is made up of 17 amino acids.

This chain joins TRBV4-3 and TRBJ1-2; D is uncertain. The CDR3 has 15 residues. Per germline, CDR1 LGHNA and CDR2 YSLEER. V was cut by 3 bases and J by 8 bases, with 19 bases left in between. The CDR3 loop is CASSHTGLLDGGYTF. In DNA form, the CDR3 reads TGCGCCAGCAGCCACACCGGCCTCCTAGATGGAGGCTACACCTTC.

The gene calls are TRBV2 and TRBJ1-1, with D perhaps matching TRBD1 (5 bases). CDR3 length: 14 amino acids. Germline V CDR1 and CDR2: SNHLY, FYNNEI. Trimming shortened V by 5 bases and J by 4 bases, and 14 bases separated the two germline ends. CDR3 sequence (DNA): TGTGCCAGCAGTCCGTGGGGGGGTGGCACTGAAGCTTTCTTT. Protein sequence: CASSPWGGGTEAFF.

V usage is TRBV13 and J usage is TRBJ2-1; a possible D gene is TRBD1 (5 bases). Trimming shortened V by 3 bases and J by 4 bases, and 10 bases separated the two germline ends. The CDR3 consists of 14 residues. Germline CDR1 PRHDT, CDR2 FYEKMQ (reference sequence). The CDR3 spells CASSFRQSYNEQFF. Here the CDR3 DNA reads TGTGCCAGCAGCTTTCGACAGTCTTACAATGAGCAGTTCTTC.

The rearrangement links TRBV5-1 to TRBJ2-5, with D unclear. The V and J ends lost 0 bases and 5 bases respectively, with 8 bases between them. This CDR3 region has 13 residues. Germline V gene lookup returns CDR1 SGHRS and CDR2 YFSETQ. The CDR3 nucleotides read TGCGCCAGCAGCTTGGAAACCCCGGAGACCCAGTACTTC. Translation: CASSLETPETQYF.

The chain has TRBV9 and TRBJ1-2; D not certain. The CDR3 sequence is 17 residues long. The germline V and J ends were trimmed by 2 bases and 4 bases, with 21 bases remaining between them. Germline lookup yields CDR1 SGDLS and CDR2 YYNGEE. The CDR3 DNA reads as TGTGCCAGCAGCGTTGCTATTGCGCCAGCCTCTGGCTATGGCTACACCTTC. Amino acid sequence: CASSVAIAPASGYGYTF.

This clone was observed a handful of times. V is TRBV5-1 and J is TRBJ1-1; D remains unclear. Per germline, CDR1 SGHRS and CDR2 YFSETQ. The CDR3 loop spans 14 amino acids. Deletions cut 0 bases from V and 4 bases from J, with 10 bases between. The CDR3 DNA is TGCGCCAGCAGCTTGGTAGCTGGGAGCACTGAAGCTTTCTTT. Amino acids: CASSLVAGSTEAFF.

As for this clone: At the DNA level, this CDR3 is encoded by other sequences in the same sample as well. The V gene is TRBV30, the J gene TRBJ2-3; 12 positions agree with TRBD2. This CDR3 is built from 15 residues. Germline assignment: CDR1 GTSNPN and CDR2 SVGIG (reference sequence). J gave up 3 bases and V 2 bases, and 3 bases lay outside the gene matches. The CDR3 loop reads CAWSLAGGPTDTQYF. CDR3 bases: TGTGCCTGGAGTCTAGCGGGAGGGCCGACAGATACGCAGTATTTT.

This clone has a handful of counts. This same CDR3 is encoded by further DNA sequences in the sample. The J gene is TRBJ2-5, the V gene TRBV29-1, with 9 positions matching TRBD1. The CDR3 contains 14 residues. Unmatched junction bases numbered 2, after V lost 0 bases and J lost 3 bases. Germline V gene data show CDR1 as SQVTM and CDR2 as ANQGSEA. The CDR3 nucleotides are TGCAGCGTTGAAGATACAGGGGGCGAAGAGACCCAGTACTTC. Translating gives CSVEDTGGEETQYF.

The chain has TRBV2 and TRBJ2-7; D might be TRBD2 (5 bases). CDR1 and CDR2 (germline): SNHLY, FYNNEI. There are 15 residues in the CDR3. The V gene lost 6 bases and the J gene lost 0 bases, with 15 bases spanning the gap. The CDR3 sequence: CASSGPREPSYEQYF. The CDR3 DNA sequence: TGTGCCAGCAGCGGGCCGAGGGAGCCCTCCTACGAGCAGTACTTC.

The chain carries TRBV4-1 and TRBJ2-1; D call uncertain. Germline loops: CDR1 MGHRA, CDR2 YSYEKL. Deletions cut 1 base from V and 5 bases from J, with 21 bases between. This CDR3 is 18 amino acids long. The CDR3 spells CASSQVPAALTVNNEQFF. The CDR3 DNA reads TGCGCCAGCAGCCAAGTTCCGGCGGCGTTGACGGTGAACAATGAGCAGTTCTTC.

In this sample, this clone turned up a few times. Other DNA sequences in the sample encode the same CDR3. J is TRBJ2-1 and V is TRBV9; D is perhaps TRBD2 (6 bases). The CDR3 is 15 amino acids. V lost 0 bases to trimming and J lost 0 bases, with 7 bases between them. CDR1 is SGDLS, CDR2 YYNGEE, per germline. The CDR3 nucleotides are TGTGCCAGCAGCGTAGCGGGACTCTCCTACAATGAGCAGTTCTTC. It is translated as CASSVAGLSYNEQFF. Full variable domain (rest looked up from reference TRBV9 and TRBJ2-1): DSGVTQTPKHLITATGQRVTLRCSPRSGDLSVYWYQQSLDQGLQFLIQYYNGEERAKGNILERFSAQQFPDLHSELNLSSLELGDSALYFCASSVAGLSYNEQFFGPGTRLTVL.

V is TRBV13 and J is TRBJ2-7, with D hard to call. Between the trimmed V and J ends, which lost 5 bases and 2 bases, there was a span of 10 bases. Germline CDR1 and CDR2: PRHDT and FYEKMQ (reference sequence). This CDR3 has 13 residues. The CDR3, as DNA: TGTGCCAGCAGCGGGTCAGCCACCTACGAGCAGTACTTC. This gives the protein CASSGSATYEQYF.

The V gene is TRBV4-1, the J gene TRBJ1-2; D is unresolved. CDR3 length: 13 amino acids. The V gene's germline CDR1 is MGHRA and CDR2 YSYEKL. V shed 1 base and J shed 4 bases, with 7 bases lying between them. The CDR3 loop is CASSQATAYGYTF. CDR3 sequence (DNA): TGCGCCAGCAGCCAAGCTACTGCCTATGGCTACACCTTC.

The rearrangement links TRBV29-1 to TRBJ2-5; no firm D call. The CDR3 has 14 amino acids. Looked up from germline, CDR1 is SQVTM and CDR2 is ANQGSEA. The V gene lost 2 bases and the J gene lost 4 bases, with 14 bases spanning the gap. CDR3 in DNA: TGCAGCGTTGAATCCAGGCTCACCTCAGAGACCCAGTACTTC. Protein sequence: CSVESRLTSETQYF. Looking up the rest from reference TRBV29-1 and TRBJ2-5 gives the full variable domain: SAVISQKPSRDICQRGTSLTIQCQVDSQVTMMFWYRQQPGQSLTLIATANQGSEATYESGFVIDKFPISRPNLTFSTLTVSNMSPEDSSIYLCSVESRLTSETQYFGPGTRLLVL.

The rearrangement joins TRBV7-2 to TRBJ2-7, with 8 nucleotides matching TRBD2. Germline V gives CDR1 SGHTA, CDR2 FQGNSA. V shed 5 bases, J shed 6 bases, and the junction held 9 bases outside the gene matches. The CDR3 length is 14 residues. The CDR3 sequence: CASSPGLDRREQYF. CDR3 bases: TGTGCCAGCAGCCCGGGACTAGATCGACGCGAGCAGTACTTC.

The chain is built from TRBV29-1 and TRBJ1-1, with TRBD1 as a possible D gene (5 bases). Germline assignment: CDR1 SQVTM and CDR2 ANQGSEA. This CDR3 contains 12 residues. Deletions cut 6 bases from V and 4 bases from J, with 12 bases between. In nucleotides, the CDR3 is TGCAGCGTCCACCAGGGAGGCACTGAAGCTTTCTTT. This sequence encodes CSVHQGGTEAFF.

The V call is TRBV7-9, the J call TRBJ2-3; 7 bases are a match to TRBD1. The V segment lost 5 bases and the J segment 0 bases; nucleotides outside the gene matches: 14. This CDR3 has 18 residues. Germline V lookup: CDR1 SEHNR, CDR2 FQNEAQ (reference sequence). CDR3 DNA sequence: TGTGCCAGCAGCCGGCTCGGGCCAGGGGGATCTAGCACAGATACGCAGTATTTT. Its protein product is CASSRLGPGGSSTDTQYF.